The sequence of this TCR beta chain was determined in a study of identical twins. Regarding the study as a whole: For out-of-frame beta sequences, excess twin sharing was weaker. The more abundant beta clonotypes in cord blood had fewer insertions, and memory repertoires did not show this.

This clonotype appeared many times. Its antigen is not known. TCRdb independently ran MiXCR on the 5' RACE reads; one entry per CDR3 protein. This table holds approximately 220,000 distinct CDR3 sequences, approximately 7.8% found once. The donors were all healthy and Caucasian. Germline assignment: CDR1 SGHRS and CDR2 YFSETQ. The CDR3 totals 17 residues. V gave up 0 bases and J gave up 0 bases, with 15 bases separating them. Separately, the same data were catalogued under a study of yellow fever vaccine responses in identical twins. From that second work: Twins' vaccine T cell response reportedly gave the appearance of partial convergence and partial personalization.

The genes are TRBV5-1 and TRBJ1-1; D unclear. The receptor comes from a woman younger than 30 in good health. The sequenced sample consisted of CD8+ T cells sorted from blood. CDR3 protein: CASSLGLLEGLNTEAFF. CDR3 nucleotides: TGCGCCAGCAGCTTGGGACTCTTAGAGGGCCTGAACACTGAAGCTTTCTTT.